This TCR beta chain comes out of a study of blood T cell repertoires in COVID-19. Study overall: Some COVID-19 samples were acute and others convalescent; all came from the United States, Italy and Spain.

Germline values: CDR1 MDHEN, CDR2 SYDVKM. V lost 8 bases, J lost 8 bases, and 21 bases lay in between. The CDR3 contains 14 residues. Data came from immunoSEQ multiplex PCR; TCRdb stores just in-frame clones and leaves some out. In the table there are 85,000 to 130,000 clones, approximately 89% of which are singletons. Sequencing input: peripheral blood. The receptor was derived from a man in his fifties or sixties with acute or convalescent COVID-19. This chain connects TRBV28 to TRBJ1-2; unclear D gene. CDR3 in DNA: TGTGCCAGCTGGCCGGGAGCTGTGGGTTACGGCTACACCTTC. It codes for CASWPGAVGYGYTF.